These 17 T cell receptor beta chains originate from one sample sequenced in a study of T cell responses to AZD1222 COVID-19 vaccine. Using immunoSEQ multiplex PCR, the repertoire was profiled, and TCRdb retains in-frame clones only, with some absent. Of almost 70,000 clones listed, about four fifths were seen once; the top ten hold over 13%. The specimen was peripheral blood, collected 28 days after the second AZD1222 dose. The receptor source for this set is an adult who received the AZD1222 COVID-19 vaccine.

The chain has TRBV6-5 and TRBJ2-7; no clear D. V shed 6 bases and J shed 3 bases, with 9 bases lying between them. CDR1 MNHEY and CDR2 SVGAGI come from the germline V gene. The CDR3 spans 12 residues. The CDR3 nucleotides read TGTGCCAGCAGGGACGGAATCTACGAGCAGTACTTC. Protein sequence: CASRDGIYEQYF.

The CDR3 nucleotides are TGTGCCAGCAGCGCCCGAGGGACAGCCCCCTCGGAGACCCAGTACTTC. Translating it yields CASSARGTAPSETQYF. This rearrangement joins TRBV9 to TRBJ2-5; 7 positions match TRBD1. This CDR3 has 16 residues. In germline, CDR1 is SGDLS, CDR2 YYNGEE. J gave up 5 bases and V 3 bases, and 13 bases lay outside the gene matches.

The chain combines TRBV6-5 with TRBJ2-7; D may be TRBD2 (6 bases). The CDR3 loop spans 13 amino acids. Per the germline V gene, CDR1 is MNHEY and CDR2 is SVGAGI. V was pared by 7 bases and J by 0 bases, with 10 bases between. The CDR3 DNA is TGTGCCAGCATTGGGGGGAGCTCCTACGAGCAGTACTTC. Amino acids: CASIGGSSYEQYF.

This clone has just one count. This sequence joins TRBV5-1 and TRBJ1-1; D possibly corresponds to TRBD1 (5 bases). Germline V CDR1 and CDR2: SGHRS, YFSETQ. The V and J ends lost 0 bases and 0 bases respectively, with 9 bases between them. The CDR3 length is 15 residues. CDR3 loop: CASSLAGGVNTEAFF. CDR3 DNA sequence: TGCGCCAGCAGCTTGGCTGGGGGAGTGAACACTGAAGCTTTCTTT.

V and J are TRBV12-3 or TRBV12-4 and TRBJ2-1; no definite D call. Trimming pared 3 bases from V and 4 bases from J, leaving 7 bases between. The CDR3 is 13 residues long. The CDR3 sequence is CASSFYGYNEQFF. CDR3 DNA: TGTGCCAGCAGTTTTTACGGATACAATGAGCAGTTCTTC.

The chain links TRBV7-9 to TRBJ2-7; tentatively, D is TRBD2 (5 bases). Germline V gene data show CDR1 as SEHNR and CDR2 as FQNEAQ (reference sequence). V was pared by 5 bases and J by 3 bases, with 5 bases between. CDR3 length: 11 residues. CDR3 nucleotide sequence: TGTGCCAGCAGCACTAGCTACGAGCAGTACTTC. Its protein product is CASSTSYEQYF.

The J gene is TRBJ1-2, the V gene TRBV27; D remains unclear. The V gene lost 1 base and the J gene lost 3 bases, with 6 bases spanning the gap. The CDR3 extends over 13 amino acids. Looked up from germline, CDR1 is MNHEY and CDR2 is SMNVEV (reference sequence). The CDR3 region is CASSLWRDYGYTF. CDR3 DNA: TGTGCCAGCAGTTTATGGAGGGACTATGGCTACACCTTC.

The J gene is TRBJ1-5, the V gene TRBV18; possible D gene TRBD1, 6 bases. V lost 5 bases and J 1 base, leaving 9 bases between the germline ends. This CDR3 region has 14 residues. Germline CDR1 is KGHSH and CDR2 is LQKENI. The CDR3: CASSTGSSNQPQHF. The CDR3 coding sequence is TGTGCCAGCTCAACAGGGTCGAGCAATCAGCCCCAGCATTTT.

The rearrangement links TRBV30 to TRBJ2-4; D gene unclear. The V end was cut by 1 base, the J end by 0 bases, with 13 bases between. Per germline, CDR1 GTSNPN and CDR2 SVGIG (reference sequence). CDR3 length: 16 amino acids. The CDR3 spells CAWSDRQILAKNIQYF. The CDR3 nucleotides are TGTGCCTGGAGTGATAGGCAGATTCTAGCCAAAAACATTCAGTACTTC.

This clone has only one observation. The chain links TRBV2 to TRBJ2-5, with a tentative D call TRBD1 (5 bases). The CDR3 covers 14 residues. Per the germline V gene, CDR1 is SNHLY and CDR2 is FYNNEI. Trimming removed 5 bases from V and 5 bases from J, with 15 bases in between. The CDR3 sequence is CASSPQGIRETQYF. The DNA of the CDR3 is TGTGCCAGCAGTCCGCAGGGAATTCGGGAGACCCAGTACTTC. The whole variable domain, remainder taken from reference TRBV2 and TRBJ2-5, is EPEVTQTPSHQVTQMGQEVILRCVPISNHLYFYWYRQILGQKVEFLVSFYNNEISEKSEIFDDQFSVERPDGSNFTLKIRSTKLEDSAMYFCASSPQGIRETQYFGPGTRLLVL.

The rearrangement uses TRBV9 and TRBJ1-3; D not resolved. The CDR3 is 16 amino acids. Trimming cost V 0 bases and J 2 bases, with 12 bases left between them. Germline CDR1 SGDLS, CDR2 YYNGEE. The CDR3 region is CASSVGEGIAGNTIYF. The CDR3 nucleotides read TGTGCCAGCAGCGTAGGAGAGGGAATTGCTGGAAACACCATATATTTT.

V is TRBV6-2 or TRBV6-3 and J is TRBJ2-2; 7 bases fit TRBD2. The CDR3 has 18 residues. Germline CDR1 is MNHEY and CDR2 is SVGEGT. J gave up 1 base and V 0 bases, and 8 bases lay outside the gene matches. Here the CDR3 DNA reads TGTGCCAGCAGTTACTCGGGGGGGGACTTAAGGAACACCGGGGAGCTGTTTTTT. It translates to CASSYSGGDLRNTGELFF.

This chain links TRBV28 with TRBJ1-1; D uncertain. Trimming stripped 5 bases from V and 2 bases from J, with 9 bases between. This CDR3 contains 13 residues. Germline lookup yields CDR1 MDHEN and CDR2 SYDVKM. The CDR3 nucleotides read TGTGCCAGCAGTCCACTTTATAACACTGAAGCTTTCTTT. Translating gives CASSPLYNTEAFF.

This chain joins TRBV4-1 and TRBJ1-2; TRBD1 aligns across 8 bases. Losses at the gene ends were 0 bases for V and 2 bases for J; bases not matched to a gene: 8. The CDR3 is 17 amino acids. Germline V gives CDR1 MGHRA, CDR2 YSYEKL. CDR3 DNA sequence: TGCGCCAGCAGCCAAGATGGGGCCAGGGGGCCAAACTATGGCTACACCTTC. It specifies CASSQDGARGPNYGYTF.

This chain uses TRBV4-1 with TRBJ1-2; D remains unclear. Germline lookup yields CDR1 MGHRA and CDR2 YSYEKL. V lost 2 bases, J lost 8 bases, and 24 bases lay in between. CDR3 length: 17 residues. The DNA of the CDR3 is TGCGCCAGCAGCCAACGCGCCACTTTAGGGAGACGCGGCGGCTACACCTTC. As protein: CASSQRATLGRRGGYTF.

J is TRBJ1-6 and V is TRBV3-1 (or the pseudogene TRBV3-2); 7 positions agree with TRBD1. In germline, CDR1 is LGHDT, CDR2 YNNKEL (reference sequence). The CDR3 covers 14 residues. The trim removed 8 bases at V and 0 bases at J, leaving 1 base unmatched. As DNA, the CDR3 is TGTGCCAGCGGGGACAGCTCCTATAATTCACCCCTCCACTTT. This translates into CASGDSSYNSPLHF.

This clone was observed a handful of times. The V call is TRBV6-2 or TRBV6-3, the J call TRBJ2-3; D may be TRBD1 (6 bases). V was cut by 6 bases and J by 0 bases, with 10 bases left in between. Germline V lookup: CDR1 MNHEY, CDR2 SVGEGT. The CDR3 contains 14 residues. CDR3 protein: CASSLDRSTDTQYF. The CDR3 bases are TGTGCCAGCAGCCTCGACAGGAGCACAGATACGCAGTATTTT.